The clone carrying this T cell receptor beta chain was seen at least ten times. The data were taken from a study of human T cells and chemical hapten exposure. For the study at large: After 6 days, upper back 0.01% DPC patch tests were scored.

From the RACE reads, TCRdb called clonotypes with MiXCR, one entry per CDR3 protein. The table shows 65,000 to 70,000 distinct CDR3 sequences, with approximately 11% occurring only once. This CDR3 region has 14 residues. With 0 bases removed from V and 6 bases from J, the gap between germline ends came to 9 bases. Germline V lookup: CDR1 KGHSH, CDR2 LQKENI. Time point given: pre-sensitization, week 0. Indicated treatment: therapeutic diphenylcyclopropenone sensitization with weekly scalp DPC. V gene TRBV18 combines with J gene TRBJ2-1; possibly TRBD1 or TRBD2 for D (6 bases each). This clonotype was sampled from a woman aged 45-65 years with alopecia areata. Some clones in this sample may be carry-over from other donors' samples. Sequenced material: whole blood, taken in connection with sensitization to the hapten diphenylcyclopropenone (DPC). CDR3 sequence (DNA): TGTGCCAGCTCACCACCCGAGGGGGGCAATGAGCAGTTCTTC. As protein: CASSPPEGGNEQFF.